This record covers a single T cell receptor beta chain. The antigen remains unidentified. Other DNA sequences of this sample code for an identical CDR3. Treatment: oral pan-JAK inhibitor, 5-10 mg twice daily. Peripheral blood, together with lesional scalp punch biopsies, was collected from alopecia areata patients. Sorting from PBMCs produced CD4+ and CD8+ T cells. The sequencing template was cDNA reverse transcribed from extracted RNA. Sequencing used immunoSEQ multiplex PCR; TCRdb keeps in-frame clones, though not all of them. This sample has approximately 210,000 clones, with 66% found just once. V lost 6 bases and J lost 0; bases outside the gene matches: 3. Germline-derived CDR1 and CDR2 are LGHNA and YSLEER. This CDR3 region has 15 residues. The sample is drawn from a study of CD8+ T cells in alopecia areata. Study at large: Scoring treated patients' severity relied on the percentage of scalp area affected.

Broader study findings: Many expanded lesional clones persisted in scalp and blood during tofacitinib treatment.

V usage is TRBV4-3 and J usage is TRBJ1-4; 8 bases are a match to TRBD1. This receptor was identified in a human donor with alopecia areata. The sample was CD4+ T cells sorted from blood, taken at week 44, from a patient treated with tofacitinib. CDR3 residues: CASSRQGTTNEKLFF. The CDR3 DNA reads as TGCGCCAGCAGTCGACAGGGGACAACTAATGAAAAACTGTTTTTT.